These 18 T cell receptor beta chains were sequenced from one sample in a study of shared clonotypes between healthy human individuals. Sequencing used immunoSEQ multiplex PCR; TCRdb keeps in-frame clones, though not all of them. The sample comprises roughly 1,100,000 clones, roughly 80% of which are singletons, and approximately 1.5% rests with the top ten. The sequencing sample was made of memory CD4+ T cells sorted from blood. Specified subset: CD45RA-negative fraction. These receptors came from a man between 18 and 29 years old in good health.

The V and J genes are TRBV5-1 and TRBJ2-3, with 8 bases aligning to TRBD1. V lost 0 bases to trimming and J lost 4 bases; unmatched junction nucleotides: 7. Germline V lookup: CDR1 SGHRS, CDR2 YFSETQ. The CDR3 length is 16 residues. CDR3 region: CASSLDGQGAADTQYF. Here the CDR3 DNA reads TGCGCCAGCAGCTTGGATGGGCAGGGGGCGGCAGATACGCAGTATTTT.

In the case of this clone: The sample holds other DNA sequences that translate to the same CDR3. The chain is built from TRBV6-5 and TRBJ2-7, with TRBD1 matching over 9 bases. Losses at the gene ends were 4 bases for V and 4 bases for J; bases not matched to a gene: 5. CDR1 is MNHEY and CDR2 is SVGAGI in the germline V gene. The CDR3 contains 14 residues. The CDR3 loop reads CASSSDRGTYEQYF. DNA for the CDR3: TGTGCCAGCAGTTCGGACAGGGGAACTTACGAGCAGTACTTC.

This clone was detected once. This chain joins TRBV6-6 and TRBJ2-5, with 10 bases fitting TRBD1. V trimming: 8 bases; J trimming: 5 bases; junction bases outside the gene matches: 5. Germline CDR1 MNHNY, CDR2 SVGAGI (reference sequence). The CDR3 covers 13 residues. CDR3 DNA: TGTGCCAGCCAAAGGACAGGGGGGGAGACCCAGTACTTC. Its translation is CASQRTGGETQYF.

This chain uses TRBV10-3 with TRBJ1-1; 8 nucleotides agree with TRBD1. The trim removed 4 bases at V and 3 bases at J, leaving 4 bases unmatched. This CDR3 spans 14 amino acids. Germline CDR1 reads ENHRY; CDR2 reads SYGVKD. In DNA, the CDR3 is TGTGCCATCAGTGCGGACAGGGCCTACACTGAAGCTTTCTTT. This encodes CAISADRAYTEAFF.

CDR3 region: CASRQNSNYGYTF. The DNA for the CDR3 is TGTGCCAGCAGACAGAACTCTAACTATGGCTACACCTTC. The chain recombines TRBV6-1 with TRBJ1-2, with no clear D. Germline V gives CDR1 MNHNS, CDR2 SASEGT. The CDR3 is 13 amino acids. Trimming removed 6 bases at V and 0 bases at J, with 8 bases between.

The chain has TRBV19 and TRBJ1-1; a possible D gene is TRBD1 (5 bases). The CDR3 contains 15 residues. V lost 1 base and J lost 0, with 9 bases in between. Per the germline V gene, CDR1 is LNHDA and CDR2 is SQIVND (reference sequence). The chain's CDR3 is CASSIAPGMNTEAFF. The CDR3, as DNA: TGTGCCAGTAGTATAGCCCCAGGGATGAACACTGAAGCTTTCTTT.

The rearrangement joins TRBV7-2 to TRBJ2-7, with TRBD2 matching over 7 bases. Germline loops: CDR1 SGHTA, CDR2 FQGNSA. Germline trimming cut 2 bases from V and 2 bases from J; bases unmatched to any gene: 9. There are 16 residues in the CDR3. The CDR3 DNA follows: TGTGCCAGCAGCTTAATCGGCAGCGGGATAACCTACGAGCAGTACTTC. Translated, it gives CASSLIGSGITYEQYF.

The chain uses TRBV7-2 and TRBJ2-1, with 8 positions matching TRBD2. V shed 4 bases and J 7 bases; nucleotides not matched to a gene: 9. Germline V CDR1 and CDR2: SGHTA, FQGNSA. CDR3 size: 15 residues. Here the CDR3 reads CASSSTAGVRNEQFF. The CDR3 nucleotides read TGTGCCAGCAGCTCAACAGCGGGAGTTCGGAATGAGCAGTTCTTC.

This clone was detected once. The chain links TRBV2 to TRBJ2-6, with D uncertain. The CDR3 consists of 16 residues. CDR1 is SNHLY, CDR2 FYNNEI, per germline. V lost 4 bases and J 0 bases, leaving 10 bases between the germline ends. This CDR3 is CASSGSGFSGANVLTF. CDR3 nucleotides: TGTGCCAGCAGTGGGTCCGGATTCTCTGGGGCCAACGTCCTGACTTTC. Using reference TRBV2 and TRBJ2-6 for the parts outside the CDR3, the full variable domain is EPEVTQTPSHQVTQMGQEVILRCVPISNHLYFYWYRQILGQKVEFLVSFYNNEISEKSEIFDDQFSVERPDGSNFTLKIRSTKLEDSAMYFCASSGSGFSGANVLTFGAGSRLTVL.

The chain uses TRBV28 and TRBJ1-4; TRBD1 matches at 7 bases. The CDR3 runs 14 residues. The germline V gene has CDR1 MDHEN and CDR2 SYDVKM. The V segment lost 5 bases and the J segment 5 bases; nucleotides outside the gene matches: 5. The CDR3 reads CASSETGRNEKLFF. CDR3 DNA sequence: TGTGCCAGCAGTGAGACAGGGCGAAATGAAAAACTGTTTTTT.

This clone was picked up a small number of times. This rearrangement joins TRBV5-6 to TRBJ2-5; tentatively, D is TRBD1 or TRBD2 (7 bases each). The V gene lost 4 bases and the J gene lost 5 bases, with 15 bases spanning the gap. CDR1 is SGHDT, CDR2 YYEEEE, per germline. The CDR3 has 14 residues. The CDR3 is CASSTRGGLETQYF. In DNA form, the CDR3 reads TGTGCCAGCAGCACCAGGGGGGGCTTGGAGACCCAGTACTTC.

The V gene is TRBV5-4, the J gene TRBJ2-1; TRBD1 matches 11 bases. This CDR3 spans 17 amino acids. Losses at the gene ends were 4 bases for V and 6 bases for J; bases not matched to a gene: 12. Germline V CDR1 and CDR2: SGHNT, YYREEE (reference sequence). CDR3 amino acids: CASSPNGGTGGFNEQFF. CDR3 nucleotides: TGTGCCAGCAGCCCGAACGGCGGGACAGGGGGTTTCAATGAGCAGTTCTTC.

The chain is built from TRBV10-1 and TRBJ1-1; no definite D call. V was clipped by 4 bases and J by 4 bases, with 22 bases between them. Germline V gene lookup returns CDR1 WNHNN and CDR2 SYGVQD (reference sequence). CDR3 length equals 17 residues. The CDR3 protein is CASSARRVNEGGTEAFF. The CDR3 nucleotides read TGCGCCAGCAGTGCTCGACGGGTTAACGAGGGCGGCACTGAAGCTTTCTTT.

This sequence joins TRBV5-6 and TRBJ1-2; 8 bases are shared with TRBD1. The CDR3 has 14 amino acids. With V trimmed by 0 bases and J by 8 bases, 6 bases remained unmatched. In germline, CDR1 is SGHDT, CDR2 YYEEEE. CDR3 DNA: TGTGCCAGCAGCTTGGGCAGGGGGCAGAGGGGCTACACCTTC. Protein: CASSLGRGQRGYTF.

This clone has a handful of counts. The V call is TRBV30, the J call TRBJ2-1; the D is unclear. The CDR3 spans 12 residues. The germline CDR1 and CDR2 sequences are GTSNPN and SVGIG (reference sequence). Trimming left V 3 bases short and J 4 bases short, with 7 bases between. The CDR3 loop reads CAWRWQYNEQFF. The DNA for the CDR3 is TGTGCCTGGAGATGGCAGTACAATGAGCAGTTCTTC.

This clone turned up a few times. The chain carries TRBV6-6 and TRBJ1-1; 7 nucleotides line up with TRBD1. Trimming cost V 6 bases and J 3 bases; bases outside gene matches: 7. From germline, CDR1 is MNHNY and CDR2 SVGAGI (reference sequence). The CDR3 loop spans 14 amino acids. CDR3 in amino acids: CASSHRQGYTEAFF. The CDR3 coding sequence is TGTGCCAGCAGCCACCGACAGGGTTACACTGAAGCTTTCTTT.

The rearrangement links TRBV4-2 to TRBJ2-2, with 12 positions matching TRBD2. Germline-derived CDR1 and CDR2 are LGHNA and YNFKEQ. V lost 4 bases and J lost 7; bases outside the gene matches: 7. The length of the CDR3 is 16 residues. CDR3 protein: CASSPLAGGQGGELFF. The DNA for the CDR3 is TGTGCCAGCAGCCCCCTAGCGGGGGGGCAGGGCGGGGAGCTGTTTTTT.

The chain uses TRBV19 and TRBJ1-5; D may be TRBD1 (6 bases). The CDR3 runs to 15 residues. V lost 3 bases to trimming and J lost 7 bases, with 16 bases between them. The V gene's germline CDR1 is LNHDA and CDR2 SQIVND (reference sequence). The CDR3 DNA is TGTGCCAGTAGTATGCCAGGGGCGCGAGGACAGCCCCAGCATTTT. As protein: CASSMPGARGQPQHF. Combining the CDR3 with reference TRBV19 and TRBJ1-5 gives the whole variable domain DGGITQSPKYLFRKEGQNVTLSCEQNLNHDAMYWYRQDPGQGLRLIYYSQIVNDFQKGDIAEGYSVSREKKESFPLTVTSAQKNPTAFYLCASSMPGARGQPQHFGDGTRLSIL.